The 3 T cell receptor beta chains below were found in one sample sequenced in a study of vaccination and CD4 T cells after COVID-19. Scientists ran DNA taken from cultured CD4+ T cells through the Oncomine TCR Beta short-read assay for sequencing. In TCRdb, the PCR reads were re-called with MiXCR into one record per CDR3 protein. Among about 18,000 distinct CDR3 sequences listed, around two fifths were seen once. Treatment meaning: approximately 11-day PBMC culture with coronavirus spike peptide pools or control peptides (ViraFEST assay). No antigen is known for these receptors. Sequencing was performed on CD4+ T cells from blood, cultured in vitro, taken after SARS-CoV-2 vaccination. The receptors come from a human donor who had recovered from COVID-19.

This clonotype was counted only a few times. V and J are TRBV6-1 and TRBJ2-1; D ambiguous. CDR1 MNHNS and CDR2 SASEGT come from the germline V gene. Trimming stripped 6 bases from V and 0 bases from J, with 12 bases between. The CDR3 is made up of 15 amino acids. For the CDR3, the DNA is TGTGCCAGCAGCCTGGGAAGGAGCTCCTACAATGAGCAGTTCTTC. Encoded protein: CASSLGRSSYNEQFF.

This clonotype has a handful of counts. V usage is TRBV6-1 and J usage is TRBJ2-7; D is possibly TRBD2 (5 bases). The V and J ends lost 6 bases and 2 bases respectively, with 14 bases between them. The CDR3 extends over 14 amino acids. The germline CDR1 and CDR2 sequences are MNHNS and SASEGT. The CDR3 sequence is CASSDGRTTYEQYF. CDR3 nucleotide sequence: TGTGCCAGCAGCGATGGGAGAACGACCTACGAGCAGTACTTC.

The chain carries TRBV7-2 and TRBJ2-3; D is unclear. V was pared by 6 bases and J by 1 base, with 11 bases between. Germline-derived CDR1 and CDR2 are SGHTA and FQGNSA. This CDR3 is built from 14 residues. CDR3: CASSLQSGTDTQYF. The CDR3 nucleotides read TGTGCCAGCAGTTTACAGAGTGGCACAGATACGCAGTATTTT.